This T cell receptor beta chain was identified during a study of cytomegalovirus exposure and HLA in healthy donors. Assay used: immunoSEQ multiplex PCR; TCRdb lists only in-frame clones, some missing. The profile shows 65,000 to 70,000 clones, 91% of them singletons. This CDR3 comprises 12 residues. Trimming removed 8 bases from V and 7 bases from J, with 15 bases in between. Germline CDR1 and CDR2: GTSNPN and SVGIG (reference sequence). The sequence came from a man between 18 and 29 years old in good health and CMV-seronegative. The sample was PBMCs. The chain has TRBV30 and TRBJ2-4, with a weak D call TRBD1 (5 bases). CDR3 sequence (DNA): TGTGCCGTGGAGAGCAAGGGGAACATTCAGTACTTC. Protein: CAVESKGNIQYF.